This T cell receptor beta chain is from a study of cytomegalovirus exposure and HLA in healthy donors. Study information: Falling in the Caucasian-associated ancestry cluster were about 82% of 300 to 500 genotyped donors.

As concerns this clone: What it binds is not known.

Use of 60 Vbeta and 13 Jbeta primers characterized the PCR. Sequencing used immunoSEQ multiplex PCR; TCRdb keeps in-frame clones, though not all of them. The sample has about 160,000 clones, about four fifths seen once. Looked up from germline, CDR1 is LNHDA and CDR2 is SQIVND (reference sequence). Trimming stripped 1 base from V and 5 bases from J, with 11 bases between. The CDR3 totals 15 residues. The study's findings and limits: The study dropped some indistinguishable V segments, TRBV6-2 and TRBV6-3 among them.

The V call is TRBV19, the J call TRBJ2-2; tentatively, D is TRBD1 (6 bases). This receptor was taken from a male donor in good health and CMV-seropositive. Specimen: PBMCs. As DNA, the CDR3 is TGTGCCAGTAGTATAGTACAGGGTCGGACCGGGGAGCTGTTTTTT. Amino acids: CASSIVQGRTGELFF.